One and the same sample provided the 29 T cell receptor beta chains below, sequenced in a study of shared clonotypes between healthy human individuals (dated by TCRdb to between 2020 and 2021). Libraries came from the immunoSEQ multiplex PCR assay. The immuneACCESS repertoire file appears here via TCRdb, limited to in-frame rearrangements. These files lack a portion of the clones; in checked studies, under half of the deficit traces to unresolved V genes, and the cause of the others is not known. For this sample the table gives roughly 2.2 million clones, of which 85% to 95% were detected only once. The ten top clones hold 0.3% to 0.4% of the sample. Specimen: naive CD4+ T cells from PBMCs. Explained via the paper, the cell subset or site label denotes: CD45RA+ positively selected. The receptors shown here come from a man between 18 and 29 years old in good health. Some clones in this sample may be carry-over from other donors' samples.

V is TRBV25-1 and J is TRBJ1-1; D possibly corresponds to TRBD1 (6 bases). V dropped 2 bases and J dropped 1 base, with 11 bases sitting between them. CDR1 and CDR2 (germline): MGHDK, SYGVNS. This CDR3 has 15 residues. CDR3 amino acids: CASSEGGGANTEAFF. CDR3 DNA: TGTGCCAGCAGTGAAGGAGGGGGGGCGAACACTGAAGCTTTCTTT. The full variable domain, its missing parts supplied by reference TRBV25-1 and TRBJ1-1, is EADIYQTPRYLVIGTGKKITLECSQTMGHDKMYWYQQDPGMELHLIHYSYGVNSTEKGDLSSESTVSRIRTEHFPLTLESARPSHTSQYLCASSEGGGANTEAFFGQGTRLTVV.

With regard to this clone: Other DNA sequences in this specimen translate into the identical CDR3. The CDR3 protein is CASSEGSYGYTF. As DNA, the CDR3 is TGTGCCAGCAGTGAAGGGAGCTATGGCTACACCTTC. The chain couples TRBV6-1 to TRBJ1-2; D is uncertain. Trimming left V 1 base short and J 4 bases short, with 4 bases between. The CDR3 runs 12 residues. Germline lookup yields CDR1 MNHNS and CDR2 SASEGT.

The rearrangement links TRBV5-1 to TRBJ2-2, with D maybe TRBD1 (6 bases). The germline CDR1 and CDR2 sequences are SGHRS and YFSETQ. V was cut by 4 bases and J by 4 bases, with 14 bases left in between. The CDR3 covers 15 residues. CDR3 coding DNA: TGCGCCAGCAGCATTACAGGGTGGACCACCGGGGAGCTGTTTTTT. Translation: CASSITGWTTGELFF.

The chain employs TRBV7-4 and TRBJ1-1, with 8 positions matching TRBD1. The junction had 26 bases not matched to a gene; V was cut back by 2 bases and J by 0 bases. This CDR3 comprises 23 residues. In germline, CDR1 is SGHVT, CDR2 SQSDAQ. As DNA, the CDR3 is TGTGCCAGCAGCTTAACGCTTTCGGGGTGGGACAGGCCTTATACCCCAATGAACACTGAAGCTTTCTTT. Translation gives CASSLTLSGWDRPYTPMNTEAFF.

This clone was seen a few times. This chain links TRBV28 with TRBJ1-2, with 12 nucleotides matching TRBD1. Per the germline V gene, CDR1 is MDHEN and CDR2 is SYDVKM. V lost 4 bases, J lost 8 bases, and 5 bases stayed unmatched. The CDR3 contains 14 residues. CDR3 sequence (DNA): TGTGCCAGCAGTTCGGGACAGGGGGCACGGGGCTACACCTTC. This encodes CASSSGQGARGYTF.

This chain joins TRBV6-6 and TRBJ1-2, with a possible D match to TRBD1 (5 bases). CDR1 is MNHNY and CDR2 is SVGAGI in the germline V gene (reference sequence). Trimming took off 0 bases at V and 5 bases at J, with 10 bases between the two ends. The CDR3 is 14 amino acids. CDR3 residues: CASSYSGTEYGYTF. The CDR3 DNA sequence: TGTGCCAGCAGTTACTCCGGGACGGAATATGGCTACACCTTC.

This clone has only one observation. The chain couples TRBV5-1 to TRBJ2-2; D possibly corresponds to TRBD1 (6 bases). Trimming stripped 3 bases from V and 7 bases from J, with 10 bases between. This CDR3 contains 13 residues. Germline V gene data show CDR1 as SGHRS and CDR2 as YFSETQ. CDR3 sequence: CASSSQQGGELFF. CDR3 DNA: TGCGCCAGCAGCTCTCAACAGGGCGGGGAGCTGTTTTTT.

V is TRBV5-1 and J is TRBJ1-1; D unresolved. The CDR3 contains 15 residues. V lost 0 bases, J lost 1 base, and 10 bases lay in between. Germline V CDR1 and CDR2: SGHRS, YFSETQ. The CDR3 nucleotides are TGCGCCAGCAGCTTGGATGGTTTTGGGAACACTGAAGCTTTCTTT. It specifies CASSLDGFGNTEAFF.

This chain joins TRBV27 and TRBJ2-3, with a weak D call TRBD2 (6 bases). Trimming took 8 bases from V and 1 from J, leaving 19 bases between them. From germline, CDR1 is MNHEY and CDR2 SMNVEV (reference sequence). The CDR3 is made up of 16 amino acids. The CDR3 sequence is CASLGSGLRRTDTQYF. Here the CDR3 DNA reads TGTGCCAGCCTCGGAAGCGGGTTGAGGCGCACAGATACGCAGTATTTT.

The rearrangement joins TRBV30 to TRBJ1-5, with D perhaps TRBD1 (5 bases). The V end lost 0 bases, the J end lost 0 bases, and 12 bases lay between the germline ends. CDR3 length: 16 amino acids. The V gene's germline CDR1 is GTSNPN and CDR2 SVGIG (reference sequence). CDR3 region: CAWSVLRGGSNQPQHF. In nucleotides, the CDR3 is TGTGCCTGGAGTGTACTGAGGGGAGGTAGCAATCAGCCCCAGCATTTT.

Regarding this clone: This specimen includes other DNA sequences encoding the same CDR3. The rearrangement joins TRBV5-1 to TRBJ2-2; D is unresolved. Trimming took 2 bases from V and 0 from J, leaving 8 bases between them. The CDR3 is made up of 15 amino acids. Germline CDR1 SGHRS, CDR2 YFSETQ. CDR3 sequence reads: CASSLAASNTGELFF. CDR3 coding DNA: TGCGCCAGCAGCTTAGCAGCGTCGAACACCGGGGAGCTGTTTTTT.

As to this clone: The same CDR3 is also encoded by other DNA sequences in this sample. V usage is TRBV5-1 and J usage is TRBJ1-3; D is unclear. V was pared by 8 bases and J by 1 base, with 10 bases between. From germline, CDR1 is SGHRS and CDR2 YFSETQ. The CDR3 spans 13 residues. CDR3 bases: TGCGCCAGTCGTCTGGGGTCTGGAAACACCATATATTTT. It specifies CASRLGSGNTIYF.

This chain uses TRBV15 with TRBJ1-4; the D gene is possibly TRBD1 (5 bases). V lost 1 base and J lost 1, with 10 bases in between. Germline CDR1 is LNHNV and CDR2 is YYDKDF (reference sequence). The CDR3 totals 16 residues. The CDR3 region has the DNA TGTGCCACCAGCAGAGCGGACAAGGGAACTAATGAAAAACTGTTTTTT. It specifies CATSRADKGTNEKLFF.

Points on this clone: This CDR3 is also generated by other DNA sequences in the sample. The chain joins TRBV28 to TRBJ2-6; the D is unclear. The V gene's germline CDR1 is MDHEN and CDR2 SYDVKM. The CDR3 is 14 residues long. Trimming pared 4 bases from V and 1 base from J, leaving 5 bases between. CDR3 sequence: CASSSRSGANVLTF. CDR3 in DNA: TGTGCCAGCAGTTCCAGATCTGGGGCCAACGTCCTGACTTTC.

The chain combines TRBV30 with TRBJ2-1, with D perhaps TRBD1 or TRBD2 (5 bases each). There are 15 residues in the CDR3. CDR1 GTSNPN and CDR2 SVGIG come from the germline V gene (reference sequence). The V end lost 3 bases, the J end lost 2 bases, and 14 bases lay between the germline ends. CDR3 coding DNA: TGTGCCTGGAGCCGAGGGGTAACCACCTACAATGAGCAGTTCTTC. Translated, it gives CAWSRGVTTYNEQFF.

In this sample, this clone turned up once. The CDR3 protein is CASIGQRENEQFF. The DNA of the CDR3 is TGTGCCAGCATCGGACAGAGGGAGAATGAGCAGTTCTTC. The J gene is TRBJ2-1, the V gene TRBV28, with D perhaps matching TRBD1 (6 bases). CDR3 length: 13 residues. V lost 7 bases to trimming and J lost 7 bases, with 14 bases between them. Germline V lookup: CDR1 MDHEN, CDR2 SYDVKM.

With respect to this clone: Other DNA sequences in this specimen translate into the identical CDR3. The chain couples TRBV9 to TRBJ2-5; TRBD1 agrees at 9 bases. The CDR3 totals 14 residues. Trimming at V came to 4 bases and at J to 4 bases, leaving 5 bases not matched to a gene. Per germline, CDR1 SGDLS and CDR2 YYNGEE. CDR3 sequence: CASSPRTGAETQYF. The CDR3 DNA reads TGTGCCAGCAGCCCACGGACAGGGGCAGAGACCCAGTACTTC. The full variable domain, in which reference TRBV9 and TRBJ2-5 provide the parts outside the CDR3, is DSGVTQTPKHLITATGQRVTLRCSPRSGDLSVYWYQQSLDQGLQFLIQYYNGEERAKGNILERFSAQQFPDLHSELNLSSLELGDSALYFCASSPRTGAETQYFGPGTRLLVL.

The V gene is TRBV4-2, the J gene TRBJ2-2; the D gene could be TRBD1 or TRBD2 (6 bases each). The CDR3 is 14 amino acids. The germline CDR1 and CDR2 sequences are LGHNA and YNFKEQ. Trimming removed 2 bases at V and 8 bases at J, with 12 bases between. The DNA of the CDR3 is TGTGCCAGCAGCCAACCAGGGGCGGGGGGGGAGCTGTTTTTT. Protein: CASSQPGAGGELFF.

For this clone: The same CDR3 arises from other DNA sequences in this sample as well. The chain couples TRBV7-9 to TRBJ1-4, with D tentatively TRBD1 (6 bases). CDR3 size: 14 residues. Germline loops: CDR1 SEHNR, CDR2 FQNEAQ (reference sequence). Trimming cost V 1 base and J 5 bases, with 8 bases left between them. The CDR3 DNA reads as TGTGCCAGCAGCTTAGGGGGGCAAAATGAAAAACTGTTTTTT. Its protein is CASSLGGQNEKLFF.

This clone was observed once. The chain links TRBV28 to TRBJ2-5; 7 bases align to TRBD2. The CDR3 runs to 18 residues. Germline trimming cut 4 bases from V and 5 bases from J; bases unmatched to any gene: 19. Germline CDR1 is MDHEN and CDR2 is SYDVKM. CDR3 region: CASSSPWEREGVLETQYF. The CDR3 DNA reads as TGTGCCAGCAGTTCCCCCTGGGAGCGGGAAGGTGTTTTGGAGACCCAGTACTTC.

This rearrangement joins TRBV10-1 to TRBJ2-1; 7 bases align to TRBD1. The CDR3 is 16 amino acids. Germline CDR1 and CDR2: WNHNN and SYGVQD (reference sequence). With V trimmed by 0 bases and J by 6 bases, 8 bases remained unmatched. The CDR3 loop is CASSESFQPGGNEQFF. The CDR3 bases are TGCGCCAGCAGTGAGTCGTTCCAGCCAGGGGGCAATGAGCAGTTCTTC.

The V and J genes are TRBV25-1 and TRBJ2-1, with no clear D. V lost 3 bases to trimming and J lost 2 bases, with 11 bases between them. CDR1 and CDR2 (germline): MGHDK, SYGVNS. The CDR3 totals 15 residues. The CDR3 nucleotides read TGTGCCAGCAGTGAGAGTGGCCAGCCCTACAATGAGCAGTTCTTC. Protein product: CASSESGQPYNEQFF.

The chain employs TRBV30 and TRBJ1-6, with D perhaps TRBD1 (5 bases). V lost 4 bases and J 9 bases, leaving 13 bases between the germline ends. This CDR3 region has 13 residues. Germline CDR1 and CDR2: GTSNPN and SVGIG (reference sequence). Here the CDR3 reads CAWTGIFGSPLHF. The CDR3 DNA is TGTGCCTGGACAGGGATTTTTGGTTCACCCCTCCACTTT. The whole variable domain, remainder taken from reference TRBV30 and TRBJ1-6, is SQTIHQWPATLVQPVGSPLSLECTVEGTSNPNLYWYRQAAGRGLQLLFYSVGIGQISSEVPQNLSASRPQDRQFILSSKKLLLSDSGFYLCAWTGIFGSPLHFGNGTRLTVT.

The chain joins TRBV5-4 to TRBJ2-4; D gene unclear. Germline CDR1 and CDR2: SGHNT and YYREEE (reference sequence). CDR3 length equals 14 residues. The germline V and J ends were trimmed by 2 bases and 7 bases, with 13 bases remaining between them. CDR3: CASSFRAEENIQYF. The DNA of the CDR3 is TGTGCCAGCAGCTTCCGCGCCGAGGAGAACATTCAGTACTTC.

V usage is TRBV4-1 and J usage is TRBJ2-4, with a tentative D call TRBD2 (5 bases). CDR3 length: 16 residues. Germline V gives CDR1 MGHRA, CDR2 YSYEKL. The germline V and J ends were trimmed by 4 bases and 8 bases, with 21 bases remaining between them. The CDR3 DNA reads as TGCGCCAGCAGCCCCAAGGTCCACGTCGGGGAAGACATTCAGTACTTC. Amino acids: CASSPKVHVGEDIQYF.

The chain carries TRBV7-2 and TRBJ2-2; TRBD2 is a possible D gene (5 bases). V was trimmed by 2 bases and J by 0 bases, leaving 10 bases between them. This CDR3 region has 16 residues. From germline, CDR1 is SGHTA and CDR2 FQGNSA. DNA of the CDR3: TGTGCCAGCAGCTTATCCCCGGGGACGAACACCGGGGAGCTGTTTTTT. It specifies CASSLSPGTNTGELFF.

The genes are TRBV5-1 and TRBJ1-1; D might be TRBD1 (5 bases). The CDR3 is 15 amino acids. Germline V gene sequence: CDR1 SGHRS, CDR2 YFSETQ. Trimming took off 4 bases at V and 0 bases at J, with 13 bases between the two ends. The CDR3 bases are TGCGCCAGCAGCCTCAGGGCAGCTATGAACACTGAAGCTTTCTTT. This codes for CASSLRAAMNTEAFF.

Here the CDR3 DNA reads TGTGCCAGCAGTTTATGGACGGGAGGGATCTACGAGCAGTACTTC. Translation: CASSLWTGGIYEQYF. The J gene is TRBJ2-7, the V gene TRBV28, with 8 bases matching TRBD2. The CDR3 sequence is 15 residues long. With 0 bases clipped from V and 3 bases from J, the junction kept 4 bases outside the gene matches. Looked up from germline, CDR1 is MDHEN and CDR2 is SYDVKM.

This rearrangement joins TRBV2 to TRBJ1-5; TRBD1 agrees at 9 bases. The germline V gene has CDR1 SNHLY and CDR2 FYNNEI. The CDR3 totals 15 residues. With V trimmed by 2 bases and J by 5 bases, 4 bases remained unmatched. CDR3 DNA sequence: TGTGCCAGCAGTGAATCGGGGACAGGGCATCAGCCCCAGCATTTT. Its protein product is CASSESGTGHQPQHF.